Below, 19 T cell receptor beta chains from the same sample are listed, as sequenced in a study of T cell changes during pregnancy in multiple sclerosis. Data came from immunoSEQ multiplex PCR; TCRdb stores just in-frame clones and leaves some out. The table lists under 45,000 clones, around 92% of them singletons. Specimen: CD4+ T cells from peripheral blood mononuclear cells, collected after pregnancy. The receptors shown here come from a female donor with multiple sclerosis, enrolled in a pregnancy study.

CDR3 coding DNA: TGTGCCACCAGCGGGACAGGCCGAGATGGCTACACCTTC. Translated, it gives CATSGTGRDGYTF. J is TRBJ1-2 and V is TRBV10-3, with 8 nucleotides matching TRBD1. The germline V gene has CDR1 ENHRY and CDR2 SYGVKD. Trimming took 10 bases from V and 6 from J; bases not matched to a gene: 10. The CDR3 spans 13 residues.

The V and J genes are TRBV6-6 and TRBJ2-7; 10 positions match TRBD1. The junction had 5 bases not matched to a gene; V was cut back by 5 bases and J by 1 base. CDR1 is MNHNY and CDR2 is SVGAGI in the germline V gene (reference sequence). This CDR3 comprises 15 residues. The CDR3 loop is CASSQGQGGSYEQYF. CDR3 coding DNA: TGTGCCAGCAGTCAAGGACAGGGGGGGTCCTACGAGCAGTACTTC.

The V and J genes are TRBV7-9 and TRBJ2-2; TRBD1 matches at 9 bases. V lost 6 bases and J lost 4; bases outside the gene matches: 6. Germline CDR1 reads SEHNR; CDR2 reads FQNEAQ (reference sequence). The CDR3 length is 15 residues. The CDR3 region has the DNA TGTGCCAGCAGACAGGGGGCGGAAGGCACCGGGGAGCTGTTTTTT. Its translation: CASRQGAEGTGELFF.

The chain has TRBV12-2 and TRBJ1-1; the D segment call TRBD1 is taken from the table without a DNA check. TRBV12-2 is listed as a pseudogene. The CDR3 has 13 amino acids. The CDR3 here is CASRRDSTTEAFF. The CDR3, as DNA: TGTGCAAGTCGCCGGGACAGTACGACTGAAGCTTTCTTT.

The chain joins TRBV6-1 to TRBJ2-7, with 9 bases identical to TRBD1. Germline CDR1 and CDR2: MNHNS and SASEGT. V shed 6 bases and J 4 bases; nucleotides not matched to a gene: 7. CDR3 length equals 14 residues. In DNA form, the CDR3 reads TGTGCCAGCAGATCCGGGACAGGGAGGTACGAGCAGTACTTC. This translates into CASRSGTGRYEQYF.

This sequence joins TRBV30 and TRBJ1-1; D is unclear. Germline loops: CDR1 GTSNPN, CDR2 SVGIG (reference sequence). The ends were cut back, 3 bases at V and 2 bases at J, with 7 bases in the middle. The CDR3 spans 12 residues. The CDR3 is CAWRRENTEAFF. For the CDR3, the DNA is TGTGCCTGGAGGAGGGAAAACACTGAAGCTTTCTTT.

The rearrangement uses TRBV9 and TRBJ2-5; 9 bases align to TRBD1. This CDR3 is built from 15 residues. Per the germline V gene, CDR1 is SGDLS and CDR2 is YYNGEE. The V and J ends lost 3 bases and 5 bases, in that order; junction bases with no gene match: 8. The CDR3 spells CASSAIGTGRETQYF. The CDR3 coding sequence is TGTGCCAGCAGCGCCATCGGGACAGGGAGGGAGACCCAGTACTTC.

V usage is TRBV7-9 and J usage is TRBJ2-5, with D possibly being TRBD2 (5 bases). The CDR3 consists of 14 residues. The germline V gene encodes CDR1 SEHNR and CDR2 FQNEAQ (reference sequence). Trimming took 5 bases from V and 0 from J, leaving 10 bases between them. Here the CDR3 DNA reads TGTGCCAGCAGCGTAGAGCGGAACCAAGAGACCCAGTACTTC. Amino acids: CASSVERNQETQYF.

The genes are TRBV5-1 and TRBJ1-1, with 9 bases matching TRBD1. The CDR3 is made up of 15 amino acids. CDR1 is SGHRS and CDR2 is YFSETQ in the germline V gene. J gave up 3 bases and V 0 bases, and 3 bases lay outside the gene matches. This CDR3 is CASSLAGTGYTEAFF. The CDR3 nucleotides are TGCGCCAGCAGCTTGGCTGGGACAGGGTACACTGAAGCTTTCTTT.

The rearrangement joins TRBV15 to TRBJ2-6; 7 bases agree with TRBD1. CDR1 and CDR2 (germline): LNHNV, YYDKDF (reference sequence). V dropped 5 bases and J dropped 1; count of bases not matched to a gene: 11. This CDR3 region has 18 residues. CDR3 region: CATSFIGGQSSGANVLTF. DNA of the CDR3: TGTGCCACCAGCTTCATTGGGGGACAGTCTTCTGGGGCCAACGTCCTGACTTTC.

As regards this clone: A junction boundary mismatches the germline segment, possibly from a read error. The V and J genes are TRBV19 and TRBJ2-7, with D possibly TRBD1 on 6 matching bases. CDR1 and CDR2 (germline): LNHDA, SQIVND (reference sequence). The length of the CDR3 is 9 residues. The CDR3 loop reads CASSIYRDF. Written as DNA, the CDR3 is TGTGCCAGTAGTATATACAGGGACTTC.

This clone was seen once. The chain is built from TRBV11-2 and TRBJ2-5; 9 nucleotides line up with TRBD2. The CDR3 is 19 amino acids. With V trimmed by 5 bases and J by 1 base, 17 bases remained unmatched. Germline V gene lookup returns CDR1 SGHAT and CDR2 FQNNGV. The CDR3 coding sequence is TGTGCCAGCAGCCCCCCTCCGGGGACTAGCTCCACTCTCCAAGAGACCCAGTACTTC. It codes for CASSPPPGTSSTLQETQYF.

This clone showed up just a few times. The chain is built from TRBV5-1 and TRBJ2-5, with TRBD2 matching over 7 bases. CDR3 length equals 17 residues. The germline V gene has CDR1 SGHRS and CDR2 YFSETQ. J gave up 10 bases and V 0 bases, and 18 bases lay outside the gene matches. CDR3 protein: CASSLAPNGGSQTDQYF. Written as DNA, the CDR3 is TGCGCCAGCAGCTTGGCCCCCAACGGGGGGTCGCAAACGGACCAGTACTTC.

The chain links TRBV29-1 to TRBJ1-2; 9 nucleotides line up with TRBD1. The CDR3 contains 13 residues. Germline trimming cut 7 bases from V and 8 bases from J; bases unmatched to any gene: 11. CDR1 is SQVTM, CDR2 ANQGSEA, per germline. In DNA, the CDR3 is TGCAGCGCGCGAAACAGGGGGCAGGGGGGCTACACCTTC. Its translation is CSARNRGQGGYTF.

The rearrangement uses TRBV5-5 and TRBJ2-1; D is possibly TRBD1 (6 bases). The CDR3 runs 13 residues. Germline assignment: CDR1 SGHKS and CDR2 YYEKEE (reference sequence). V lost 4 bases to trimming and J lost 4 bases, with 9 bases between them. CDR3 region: CASSTGTYNEQFF. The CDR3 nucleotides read TGTGCCAGCAGCACCGGGACATACAATGAGCAGTTCTTC.

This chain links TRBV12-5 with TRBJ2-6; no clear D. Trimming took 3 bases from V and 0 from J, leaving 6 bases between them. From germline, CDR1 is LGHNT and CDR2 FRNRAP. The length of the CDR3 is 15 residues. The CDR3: CASGFFGSGANVLTF. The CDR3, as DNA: TGTGCTAGTGGTTTCTTCGGCTCTGGGGCCAACGTCCTGACTTTC.

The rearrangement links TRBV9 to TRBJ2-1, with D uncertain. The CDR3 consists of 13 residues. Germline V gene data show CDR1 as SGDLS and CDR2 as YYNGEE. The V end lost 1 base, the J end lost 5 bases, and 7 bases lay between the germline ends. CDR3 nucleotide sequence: TGTGCCAGCAGCGTAAACATAAACAATGAGCAGTTCTTC. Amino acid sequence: CASSVNINNEQFF.

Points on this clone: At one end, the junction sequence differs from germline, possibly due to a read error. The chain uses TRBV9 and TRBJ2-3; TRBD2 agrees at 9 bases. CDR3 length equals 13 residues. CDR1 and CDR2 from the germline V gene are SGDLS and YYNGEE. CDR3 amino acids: CATSGGHSDTQYF. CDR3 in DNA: TGTGCCACCAGCGGGGGGCACTCAGATACGCAGTATTTT.

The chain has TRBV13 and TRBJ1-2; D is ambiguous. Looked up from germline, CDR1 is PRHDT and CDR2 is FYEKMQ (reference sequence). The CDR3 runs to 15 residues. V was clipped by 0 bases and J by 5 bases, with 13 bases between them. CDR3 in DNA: TGTGCCAGCAGCTTAGGCGCGGTGGATGAGTATGGCTACACCTTC. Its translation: CASSLGAVDEYGYTF.